Given below is one T cell receptor (beta chain) in context. Data came from immunoSEQ multiplex PCR; TCRdb stores just in-frame clones and leaves some out. The sample includes about 67,000 clones, approximately 87% of them seen just once. This record belongs to a study of OX40 agonist ivuxolimab in advanced cancers. The overall study: At 0.01 to 10 mg/kg, ivuxolimab was administered intravenously to patients every 2 weeks.

The ends lost 8 bases at V and 9 bases at J; junction bases unmatched: 19. Germline CDR1 reads MDHEN; CDR2 reads SYDVKM. This CDR3 spans 16 amino acids. This clonotype originated in an adult with an advanced solid tumor such as melanoma, head and neck, liver or kidney cancer. The J gene is TRBJ1-2, the V gene TRBV28; 9 bases agree with TRBD1. The sequencing here drew on CD4+ or CD8+ T cells sorted from blood, taken in a trial of the OX40 agonist ivuxolimab. In nucleotides, the CDR3 is TGTGCCAGCTGGTGGGCCGGTTGGCTAGGGACAGGGAGCTACACCTTC. Translation: CASWWAGWLGTGSYTF.